These 10 T cell receptor beta chains share one sample of origin, sequenced in a study of blood T cell repertoires in COVID-19 (TCRdb year 2020). Preparation of the library involved the immunoSEQ multiplex PCR assay. TCRdb stores this immuneACCESS table with in-frame sequences only. Part of the clones is absent; in the studies checked, under half of the shortfall reflects unresolved V genes, and no reason is known for the rest. Within this sample are 180,000 or so clones, with around nine tenths of them counted one time only. Together, the top ten hold less than 3.5% of the sample. Material for sequencing was peripheral blood. The receptors here all came from a man between 70 and 80 years old with acute or convalescent COVID-19.

V is TRBV29-1 and J is TRBJ1-4, with 10 bases that match TRBD1. V dropped 0 bases and J dropped 14; count of bases not matched to a gene: 9. The CDR3 is 14 residues long. Germline lookup yields CDR1 SQVTM and CDR2 ANQGSEA. The CDR3 loop is CSVEDRDRGQQLFF. The CDR3 DNA reads TGCAGCGTTGAAGATCGGGACAGGGGACAACAGCTGTTTTTT.

V usage is TRBV7-2 and J usage is TRBJ2-5; D is perhaps TRBD2 (5 bases). Trimming shortened V by 1 base and J by 6 bases, and 21 bases separated the two germline ends. CDR3 length: 17 residues. The germline gives CDR1 SGHTA, CDR2 FQGNSA. CDR3 loop: CASSLGPSLGRGKTQYF. The DNA for the CDR3 is TGTGCCAGCAGCTTAGGACCTAGCCTAGGGAGAGGGAAGACCCAGTACTTC. Full variable domain (missing parts from reference TRBV7-2 and TRBJ2-5): GAGVSQSPSNKVTEKGKDVELRCDPISGHTALYWYRQSLGQGLEFLIYFQGNSAPDKSGLPSDRFSAERTGGSVSTLTIQRTQQEDSAVYLCASSLGPSLGRGKTQYFGPGTRLLVL.

The rearrangement links TRBV5-1 to TRBJ2-1; no reliable D call. This CDR3 has 14 residues. Germline loops: CDR1 SGHRS, CDR2 YFSETQ. Trimming cost V 0 bases and J 6 bases, with 10 bases left between them. The CDR3 DNA follows: TGCGCCAGCAGCTTGGACCAGATTACCAATGAGCAGTTCTTC. Its protein product is CASSLDQITNEQFF.

The chain has TRBV30 and TRBJ2-5; no firm D call. Germline CDR1 and CDR2: GTSNPN and SVGIG (reference sequence). With 5 bases removed from V and 7 bases from J, the gap between germline ends came to 17 bases. There are 13 residues in the CDR3. CDR3 sequence: CAWSPTPSGTQYF. For the CDR3, the DNA is TGTGCCTGGTCTCCCACCCCCAGTGGGACCCAGTACTTC. Full variable domain (missing parts from reference TRBV30 and TRBJ2-5): SQTIHQWPATLVQPVGSPLSLECTVEGTSNPNLYWYRQAAGRGLQLLFYSVGIGQISSEVPQNLSASRPQDRQFILSSKKLLLSDSGFYLCAWSPTPSGTQYFGPGTRLLVL.

The genes are TRBV5-5 and TRBJ2-1; the match to TRBD2 covers 10 bases. From germline, CDR1 is SGHKS and CDR2 YYEKEE (reference sequence). CDR3 length equals 15 residues. Trimming cost V 1 base and J 4 bases; bases outside gene matches: 2. CDR3 loop: CASSLSSGGYNEQFF. In nucleotides, the CDR3 is TGTGCCAGCAGCTTGAGTAGCGGGGGGTACAATGAGCAGTTCTTC.

The chain couples TRBV9 to TRBJ1-2, with unresolved D. Trimming took off 6 bases at V and 1 base at J, with 10 bases between the two ends. This CDR3 is built from 13 residues. CDR1 and CDR2 (germline): SGDLS, YYNGEE. CDR3 sequence: CASTLDVNYGYTF. In DNA, the CDR3 is TGTGCCAGCACCTTAGATGTTAACTATGGCTACACCTTC.

The rearrangement links TRBV18 to TRBJ2-7; the match to TRBD2 covers 7 bases. V shed 4 bases and J 7 bases; nucleotides not matched to a gene: 7. CDR3 size: 13 residues. Germline assignment: CDR1 KGHSH and CDR2 LQKENI. The CDR3 bases are TGTGCCAGCTCACGGCGGGGGAGATGGGAGCAGTACTTC. It codes for CASSRRGRWEQYF.

J is TRBJ1-4 and V is TRBV5-1; TRBD1 aligns across 9 bases. This CDR3 region has 14 residues. Trimming at V came to 4 bases and at J to 5 bases, leaving 3 bases not matched to a gene. The germline V gene encodes CDR1 SGHRS and CDR2 YFSETQ. The chain's CDR3 is CASSEGTGNEKLFF. The CDR3 DNA reads as TGCGCCAGCAGCGAGGGGACAGGGAATGAAAAACTGTTTTTT. The whole variable domain, remainder taken from reference TRBV5-1 and TRBJ1-4, is KAGVTQTPRYLIKTRGQQVTLSCSPISGHRSVSWYQQTPGQGLQFLFEYFSETQRNKGNFPGRFSGRQFSNSRSEMNVSTLELGDSALYLCASSEGTGNEKLFFGSGTQLSVL.

Details on this clone: Other DNA sequences of this sample code for an identical CDR3. This chain links TRBV7-2 with TRBJ1-3; the D is unclear. CDR3 size: 15 residues. V lost 1 base and J lost 0, with 7 bases in between. CDR1 is SGHTA, CDR2 FQGNSA, per germline. The CDR3 loop reads CASSLGTVSGNTIYF. The CDR3 DNA follows: TGTGCCAGCAGCTTAGGAACGGTCTCTGGAAACACCATATATTTT.

The V call is TRBV2, the J call TRBJ1-2; the match to TRBD1 covers 9 bases. V trimming: 6 bases; J trimming: 8 bases; junction bases outside the gene matches: 7. The length of the CDR3 is 13 residues. Germline CDR1 reads SNHLY; CDR2 reads FYNNEI. The CDR3 reads CASSPRQGGGYTF. The CDR3 region has the DNA TGTGCCAGCAGCCCCAGACAGGGGGGCGGCTACACCTTC.